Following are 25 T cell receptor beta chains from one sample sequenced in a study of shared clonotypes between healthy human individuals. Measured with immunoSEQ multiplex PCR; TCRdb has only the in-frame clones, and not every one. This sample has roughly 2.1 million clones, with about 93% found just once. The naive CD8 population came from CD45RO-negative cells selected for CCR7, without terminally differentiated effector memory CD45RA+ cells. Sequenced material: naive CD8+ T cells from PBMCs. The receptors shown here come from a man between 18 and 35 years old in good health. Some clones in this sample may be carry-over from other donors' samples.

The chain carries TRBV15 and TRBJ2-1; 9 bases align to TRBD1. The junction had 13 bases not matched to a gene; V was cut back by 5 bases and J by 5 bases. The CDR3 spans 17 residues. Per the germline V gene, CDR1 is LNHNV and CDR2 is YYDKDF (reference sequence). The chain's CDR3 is CATSGWTDRGGHNEQFF. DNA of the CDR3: TGTGCCACCAGCGGCTGGACGGACAGGGGAGGACACAATGAGCAGTTCTTC.

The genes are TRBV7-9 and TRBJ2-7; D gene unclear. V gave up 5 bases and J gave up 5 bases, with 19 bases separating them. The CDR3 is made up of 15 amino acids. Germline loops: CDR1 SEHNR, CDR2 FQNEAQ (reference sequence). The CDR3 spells CASSAVGVGFHEQYF. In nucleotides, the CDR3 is TGTGCCAGCAGCGCCGTGGGCGTCGGGTTCCACGAGCAGTACTTC.

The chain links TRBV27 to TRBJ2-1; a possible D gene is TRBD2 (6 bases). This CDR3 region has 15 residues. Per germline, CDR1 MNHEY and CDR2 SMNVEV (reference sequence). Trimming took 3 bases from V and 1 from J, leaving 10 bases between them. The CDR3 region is CASSLFAGSYNEQFF. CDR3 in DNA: TGTGCCAGCAGTTTGTTCGCGGGGTCCTACAATGAGCAGTTCTTC.

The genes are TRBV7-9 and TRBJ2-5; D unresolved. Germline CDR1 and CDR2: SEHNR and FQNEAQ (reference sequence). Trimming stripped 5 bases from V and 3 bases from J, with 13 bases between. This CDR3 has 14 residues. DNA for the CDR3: TGTGCCAGCAGCCTCAACGGACCCGAAGAGACCCAGTACTTC. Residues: CASSLNGPEETQYF.

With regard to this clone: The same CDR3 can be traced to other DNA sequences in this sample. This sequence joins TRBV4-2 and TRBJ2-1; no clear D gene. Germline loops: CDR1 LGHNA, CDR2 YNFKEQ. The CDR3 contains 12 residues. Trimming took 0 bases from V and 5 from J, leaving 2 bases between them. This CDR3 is CASSQDDNEQFF. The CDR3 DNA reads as TGTGCCAGCAGCCAAGATGACAATGAGCAGTTCTTC.

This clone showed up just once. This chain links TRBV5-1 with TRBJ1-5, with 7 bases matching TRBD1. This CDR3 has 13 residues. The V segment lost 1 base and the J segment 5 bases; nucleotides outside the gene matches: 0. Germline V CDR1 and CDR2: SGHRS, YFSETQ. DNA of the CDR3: TGCGCCAGCAGCTTGACAGGGGATCAGCCCCAGCATTTT. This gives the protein CASSLTGDQPQHF.

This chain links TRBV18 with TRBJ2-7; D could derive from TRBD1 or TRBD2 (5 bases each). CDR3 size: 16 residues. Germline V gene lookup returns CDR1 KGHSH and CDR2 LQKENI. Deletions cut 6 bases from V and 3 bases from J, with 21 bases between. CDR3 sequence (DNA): TGTGCCAGCTCTCGGGACCCATGGGCGGAAGACTACGAGCAGTACTTC. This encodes CASSRDPWAEDYEQYF.

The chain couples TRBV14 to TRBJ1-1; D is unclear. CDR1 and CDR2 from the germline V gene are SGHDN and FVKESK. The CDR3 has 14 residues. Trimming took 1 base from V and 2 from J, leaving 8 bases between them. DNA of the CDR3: TGTGCCAGCAGCCAAGTGGTCAGTAACACTGAAGCTTTCTTT. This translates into CASSQVVSNTEAFF.

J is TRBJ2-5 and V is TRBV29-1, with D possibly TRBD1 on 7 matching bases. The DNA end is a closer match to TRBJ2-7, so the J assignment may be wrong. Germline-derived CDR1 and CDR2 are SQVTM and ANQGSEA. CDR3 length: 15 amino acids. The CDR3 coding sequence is TGCAGCGTTGAAATTGGGGCAGGGGGAGGTTACGAGCAGTACTTC. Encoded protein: CSVEIGAGGGYEQYF.

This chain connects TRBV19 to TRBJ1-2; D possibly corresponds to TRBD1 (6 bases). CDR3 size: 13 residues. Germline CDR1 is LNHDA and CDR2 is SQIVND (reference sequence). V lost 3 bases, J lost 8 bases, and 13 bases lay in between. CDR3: CASSMSGAEGYTF. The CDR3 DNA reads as TGTGCCAGTAGTATGTCGGGGGCGGAAGGCTACACCTTC. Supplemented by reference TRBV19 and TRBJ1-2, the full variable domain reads DGGITQSPKYLFRKEGQNVTLSCEQNLNHDAMYWYRQDPGQGLRLIYYSQIVNDFQKGDIAEGYSVSREKKESFPLTVTSAQKNPTAFYLCASSMSGAEGYTFGSGTRLTVV.

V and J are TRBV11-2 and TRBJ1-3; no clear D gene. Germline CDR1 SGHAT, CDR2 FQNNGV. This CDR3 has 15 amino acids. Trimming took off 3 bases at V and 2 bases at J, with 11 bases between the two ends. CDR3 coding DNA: TGTGCCAGCAGCTTTTTTCCGGGTGCTGGAAACACCATATATTTT. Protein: CASSFFPGAGNTIYF.

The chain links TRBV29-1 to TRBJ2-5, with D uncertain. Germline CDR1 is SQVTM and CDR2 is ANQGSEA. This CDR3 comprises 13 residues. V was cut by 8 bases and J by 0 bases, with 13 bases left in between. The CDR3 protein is CSLRASYQETQYF. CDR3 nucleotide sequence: TGCAGCCTTCGGGCCTCGTACCAAGAGACCCAGTACTTC.

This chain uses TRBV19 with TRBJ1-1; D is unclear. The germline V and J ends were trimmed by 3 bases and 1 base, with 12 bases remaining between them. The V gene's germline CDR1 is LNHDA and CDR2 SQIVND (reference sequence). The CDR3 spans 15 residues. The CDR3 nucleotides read TGTGCCAGTAGTATGAGAGCAGCCGCGAACACTGAAGCTTTCTTT. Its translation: CASSMRAAANTEAFF. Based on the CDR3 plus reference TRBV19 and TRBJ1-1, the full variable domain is DGGITQSPKYLFRKEGQNVTLSCEQNLNHDAMYWYRQDPGQGLRLIYYSQIVNDFQKGDIAEGYSVSREKKESFPLTVTSAQKNPTAFYLCASSMRAAANTEAFFGQGTRLTVV.

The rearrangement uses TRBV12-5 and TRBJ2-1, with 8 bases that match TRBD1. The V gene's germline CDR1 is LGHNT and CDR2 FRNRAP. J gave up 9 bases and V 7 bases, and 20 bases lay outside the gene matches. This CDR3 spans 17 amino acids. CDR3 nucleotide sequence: TGTGCTAGTGCCAAGGACAGGGAAAAGTTTTTTTTGGGTGAGCAGTTCTTC. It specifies CASAKDREKFFLGEQFF.

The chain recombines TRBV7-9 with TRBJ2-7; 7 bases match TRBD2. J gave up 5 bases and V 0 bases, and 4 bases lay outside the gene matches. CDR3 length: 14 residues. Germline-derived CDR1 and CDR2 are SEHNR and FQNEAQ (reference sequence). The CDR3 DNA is TGTGCCAGCAGCTTAGCTCCTGGGGGGGACGAGCAGTACTTC. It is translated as CASSLAPGGDEQYF.

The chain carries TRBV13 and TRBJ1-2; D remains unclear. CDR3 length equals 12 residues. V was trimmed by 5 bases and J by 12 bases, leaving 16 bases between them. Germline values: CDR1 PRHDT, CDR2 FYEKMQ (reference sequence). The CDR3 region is CASSGSGGQNTF. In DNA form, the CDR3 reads TGTGCCAGCAGCGGCAGCGGTGGCCAGAACACCTTC.

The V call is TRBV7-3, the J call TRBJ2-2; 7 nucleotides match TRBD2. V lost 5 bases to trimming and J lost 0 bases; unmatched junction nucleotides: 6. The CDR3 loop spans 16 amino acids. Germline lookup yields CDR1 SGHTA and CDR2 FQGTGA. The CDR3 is CASSNRAGPNTGELFF. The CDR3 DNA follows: TGTGCCAGCAGCAATAGAGCGGGACCGAACACCGGGGAGCTGTTTTTT.

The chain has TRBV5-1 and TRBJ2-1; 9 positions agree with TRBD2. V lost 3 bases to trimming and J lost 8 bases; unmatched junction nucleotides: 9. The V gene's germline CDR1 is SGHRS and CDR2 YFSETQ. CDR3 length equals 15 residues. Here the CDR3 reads CASSYRSGRGDEQFF. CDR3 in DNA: TGCGCCAGCAGCTACCGTAGCGGGAGAGGCGATGAGCAGTTCTTC.

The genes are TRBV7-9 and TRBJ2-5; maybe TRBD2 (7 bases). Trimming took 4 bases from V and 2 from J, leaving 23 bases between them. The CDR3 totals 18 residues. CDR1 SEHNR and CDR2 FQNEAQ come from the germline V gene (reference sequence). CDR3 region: CASSSGAGVAPRQETQYF. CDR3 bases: TGTGCCAGCAGCTCAGGGGCGGGAGTGGCCCCCAGACAAGAGACCCAGTACTTC.

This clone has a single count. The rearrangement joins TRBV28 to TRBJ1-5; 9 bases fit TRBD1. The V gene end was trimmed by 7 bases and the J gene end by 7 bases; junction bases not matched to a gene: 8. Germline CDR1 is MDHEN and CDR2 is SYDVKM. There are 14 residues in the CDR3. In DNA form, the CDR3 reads TGTGCCAGCACCCTGGGGACAGGGCTACAGCCCCAGCATTTT. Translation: CASTLGTGLQPQHF.

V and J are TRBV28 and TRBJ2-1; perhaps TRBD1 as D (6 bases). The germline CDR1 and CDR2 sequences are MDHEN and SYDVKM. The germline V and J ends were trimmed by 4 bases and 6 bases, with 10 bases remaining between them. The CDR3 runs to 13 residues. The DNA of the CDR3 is TGTGCCAGCAGTTCCACAGGGTCCAATGAGCAGTTCTTC. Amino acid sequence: CASSSTGSNEQFF.

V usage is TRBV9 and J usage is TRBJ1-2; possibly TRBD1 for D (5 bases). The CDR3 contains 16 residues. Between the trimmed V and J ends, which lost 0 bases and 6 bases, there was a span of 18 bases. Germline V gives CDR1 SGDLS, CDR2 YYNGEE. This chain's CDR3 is CASSVGMDTSGDGYTF. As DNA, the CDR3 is TGTGCCAGCAGCGTAGGGATGGACACCTCTGGAGATGGCTACACCTTC.

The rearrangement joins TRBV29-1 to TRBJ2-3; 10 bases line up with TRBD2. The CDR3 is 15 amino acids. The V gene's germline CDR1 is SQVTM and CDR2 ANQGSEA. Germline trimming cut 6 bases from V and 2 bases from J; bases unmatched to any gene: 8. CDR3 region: CSVPRSGRATDTQYF. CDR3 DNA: TGCAGCGTGCCCCGAAGCGGGAGGGCCACAGATACGCAGTATTTT.

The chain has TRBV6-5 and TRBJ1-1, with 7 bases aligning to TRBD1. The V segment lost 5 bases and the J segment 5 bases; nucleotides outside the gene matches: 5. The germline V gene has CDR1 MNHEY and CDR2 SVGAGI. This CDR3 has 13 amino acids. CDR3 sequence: CASSDATGTEAFF. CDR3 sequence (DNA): TGTGCCAGCAGTGACGCGACAGGGACTGAAGCTTTCTTT.

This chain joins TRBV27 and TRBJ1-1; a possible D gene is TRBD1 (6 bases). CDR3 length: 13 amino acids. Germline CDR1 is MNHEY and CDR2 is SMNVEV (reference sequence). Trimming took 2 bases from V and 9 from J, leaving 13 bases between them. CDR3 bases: TGTGCCAGCAGTTTAATGTCCCGGGACAAAGCTTTCTTT. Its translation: CASSLMSRDKAFF.